Given below is one T cell receptor (beta chain) in context. Libraries were prepared by immunoSEQ multiplex PCR; TCRdb keeps only in-frame clonotypes and omits some of them. The sample yields about 89,000 clones, over 80% seen once. Second-dose intervals of approximately 4 or approximately 12 weeks were pooled. The data were taken from a study of T cell responses to AZD1222 COVID-19 vaccine. The TCR sequence derives from an adult who received the AZD1222 COVID-19 vaccine. Here the sequenced sample was peripheral blood, taken 28 days after the second AZD1222 dose.

The CDR3 DNA sequence: TGTGCCAGCAGCACCGGGACAGTCTATGGCTACACCTTC. This sequence encodes CASSTGTVYGYTF. The rearrangement joins TRBV28 to TRBJ1-2; the match to TRBD1 covers 7 bases. The CDR3 runs 13 residues. With 6 bases clipped from V and 4 bases from J, the junction kept 5 bases outside the gene matches. Looked up from germline, CDR1 is MDHEN and CDR2 is SYDVKM.